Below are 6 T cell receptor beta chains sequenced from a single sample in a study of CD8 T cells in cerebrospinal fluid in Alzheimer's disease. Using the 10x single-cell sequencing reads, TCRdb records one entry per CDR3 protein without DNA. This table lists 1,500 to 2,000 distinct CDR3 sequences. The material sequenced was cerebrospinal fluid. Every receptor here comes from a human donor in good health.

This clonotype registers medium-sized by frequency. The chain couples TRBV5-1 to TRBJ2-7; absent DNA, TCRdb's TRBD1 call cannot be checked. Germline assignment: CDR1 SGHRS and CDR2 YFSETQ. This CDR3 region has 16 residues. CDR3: CASSLGGQSLSDEQYF.

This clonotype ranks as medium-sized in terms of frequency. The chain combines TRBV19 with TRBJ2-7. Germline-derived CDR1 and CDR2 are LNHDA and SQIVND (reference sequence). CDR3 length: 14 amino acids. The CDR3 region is CARRSLNGSYEQYF.

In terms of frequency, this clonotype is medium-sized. The CDR3 sequence: CASSRDPEGGYTF. The chain recombines TRBV7-2 with TRBJ1-2; TCRdb reports TRBD1, a call that lacks DNA to check it against. There are 13 residues in the CDR3. The germline gives CDR1 SGHTA, CDR2 FQGNSA.

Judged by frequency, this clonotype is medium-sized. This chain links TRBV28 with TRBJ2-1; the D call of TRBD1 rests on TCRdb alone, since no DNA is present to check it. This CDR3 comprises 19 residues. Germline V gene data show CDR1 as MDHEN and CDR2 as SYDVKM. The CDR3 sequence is CASSLRAYSGGGYYNEQFF. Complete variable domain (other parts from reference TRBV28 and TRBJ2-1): DVKVTQSSRYLVKRTGEKVFLECVQDMDHENMFWYRQDPGLGLRLIYFSYDVKMKEKGDIPEGYSVSREKKERFSLILESASTNQTSMYLCASSLRAYSGGGYYNEQFFGPGTRLTVL.

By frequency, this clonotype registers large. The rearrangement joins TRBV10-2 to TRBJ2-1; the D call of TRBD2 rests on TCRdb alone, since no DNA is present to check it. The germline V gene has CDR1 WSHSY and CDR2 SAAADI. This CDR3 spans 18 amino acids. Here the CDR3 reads CASSESGGVGAPRNEQFF.

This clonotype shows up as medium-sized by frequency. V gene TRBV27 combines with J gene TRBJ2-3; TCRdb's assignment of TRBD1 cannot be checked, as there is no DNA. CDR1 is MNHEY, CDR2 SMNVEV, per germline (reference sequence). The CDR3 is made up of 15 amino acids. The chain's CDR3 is CASSSPGQGKGTQYF.